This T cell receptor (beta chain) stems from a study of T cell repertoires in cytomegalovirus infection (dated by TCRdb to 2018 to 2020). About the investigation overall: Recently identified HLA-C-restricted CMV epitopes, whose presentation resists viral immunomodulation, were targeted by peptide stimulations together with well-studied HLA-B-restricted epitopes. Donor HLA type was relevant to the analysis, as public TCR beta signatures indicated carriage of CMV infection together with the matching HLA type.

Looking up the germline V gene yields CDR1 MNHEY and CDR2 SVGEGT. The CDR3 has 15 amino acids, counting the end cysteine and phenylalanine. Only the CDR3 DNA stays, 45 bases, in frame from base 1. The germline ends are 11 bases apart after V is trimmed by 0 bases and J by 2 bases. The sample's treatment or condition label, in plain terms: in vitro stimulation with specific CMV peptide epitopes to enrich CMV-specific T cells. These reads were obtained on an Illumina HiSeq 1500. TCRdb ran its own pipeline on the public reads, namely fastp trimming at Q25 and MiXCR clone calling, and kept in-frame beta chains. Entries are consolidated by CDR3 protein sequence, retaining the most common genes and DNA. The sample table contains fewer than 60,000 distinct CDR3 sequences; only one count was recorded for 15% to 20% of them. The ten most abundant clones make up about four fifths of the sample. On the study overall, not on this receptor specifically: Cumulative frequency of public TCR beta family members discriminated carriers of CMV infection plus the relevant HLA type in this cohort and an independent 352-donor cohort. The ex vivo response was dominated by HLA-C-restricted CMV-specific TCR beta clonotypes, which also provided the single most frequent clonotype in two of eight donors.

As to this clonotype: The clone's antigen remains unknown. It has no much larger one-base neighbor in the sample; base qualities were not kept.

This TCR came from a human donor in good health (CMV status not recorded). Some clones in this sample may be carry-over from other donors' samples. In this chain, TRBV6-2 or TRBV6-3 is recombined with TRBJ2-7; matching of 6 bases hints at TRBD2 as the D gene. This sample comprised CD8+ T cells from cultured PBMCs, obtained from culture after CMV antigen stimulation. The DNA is TGTGCCAGCAGTTACTCGCTAGCGAAAACCTACGAGCAGTACTTC. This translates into CASSYSLAKTYEQYF.